These 15 T cell receptor beta chains were sequenced from one sample in a study of CD8 T cells in Susac syndrome (dated by TCRdb to between 2017 and 2020). Libraries were made using the immunoSEQ multiplex PCR assay. RNA was extracted with the RNeasy kit and 0.5 to 1 ug was reverse transcribed using random hexamers. TCRdb took the public reads, trimmed them with fastp at Q25, ran MiXCR for clone calling and kept in-frame beta chains. Rows with a matching CDR3 protein are joined into one entry that keeps the most common DNA and genes. The table for this sample lists 50,000 to 60,000 distinct CDR3 sequences; 85% to 95% of them were counted only once. The top ten hold approximately 0.2% of the sample. Sequenced: CD8+ T cells from PBMCs. Receptors originate from a human donor in good health.

The CDR3 region is CASSLDRAYMNTEAFF. DNA for the CDR3: TGTGCCAGCAGTCTGGACAGGGCCTACATGAACACTGAAGCTTTCTTT. The gene calls are TRBV27 and TRBJ1-1; 8 nucleotides agree with TRBD1. After removal of 5 bases from V and 0 bases from J, the junction contained 8 bases not matched to a gene. Looked up from germline, CDR1 is MNHEY and CDR2 is SMNVEV (reference sequence). CDR3 length: 16 amino acids.

This chain joins TRBV12-3 or TRBV12-4 and TRBJ2-1, with 13 nucleotides matching TRBD2. CDR3 length: 14 amino acids. Germline trimming cut 5 bases from V and 10 bases from J; bases unmatched to any gene: 5. The CDR3 here is CASSTSGGEYEQFF. The CDR3 bases are TGTGCCAGCAGTACTAGCGGGGGGGAGTACGAGCAGTTCTTC.

This clonotype has only one observation. The chain uses TRBV30 and TRBJ1-1, with D uncertain. The CDR3 covers 13 residues. Per germline, CDR1 GTSNPN and CDR2 SVGIG (reference sequence). V was clipped by 0 bases and J by 3 bases, with 8 bases between them. The CDR3 nucleotides are TGTGCCTGGAGTGTAAGCGGGGACACTGAAGCTTTCTTT. Residues: CAWSVSGDTEAFF.

The J gene is TRBJ2-5, the V gene TRBV24-1; the match to TRBD1 covers 7 bases. The CDR3 consists of 15 residues. V was pared by 3 bases and J by 1 base, with 4 bases of the junction left unmatched. Per germline, CDR1 KGHDR and CDR2 SFDVKD. CDR3 sequence: CATSDVGTAQETQYF. CDR3 in DNA: TGTGCCACCAGTGATGTCGGGACAGCCCAAGAGACCCAGTACTTC.

To note about this clonotype: At one end the junction does not follow the germline gene, possibly because of a read error. The V call is TRBV6-2 or TRBV6-3, the J call TRBJ1-1; 8 nucleotides line up with TRBD1. The CDR3 spans 15 residues. Germline V gene data show CDR1 as MNHEY and CDR2 as SVGEGT. The CDR3 DNA is TGTGCCAACAGTTCGGACAGGGAAATGAACACTGAAGCTTTCTTT. This gives the protein CANSSDREMNTEAFF.

This clonotype came up once. The V call is TRBV9, the J call TRBJ1-5, with D unclear. The CDR3 has 13 residues. Germline lookup yields CDR1 SGDLS and CDR2 YYNGEE. V was clipped by 4 bases and J by 4 bases, with 9 bases between them. The CDR3 is CASSPLDNQPQHF. As DNA, the CDR3 is TGTGCCAGCAGCCCCCTCGATAATCAGCCCCAGCATTTT.

The rearrangement joins TRBV5-1 to TRBJ1-1; tentatively, D is TRBD1 (6 bases). V lost 4 bases and J lost 4, with 17 bases in between. CDR1 is SGHRS and CDR2 is YFSETQ in the germline V gene. The CDR3 is 15 residues long. The DNA of the CDR3 is TGCGCCAGCAGCACCTCGGACCAGGGGCCCACTGAAGCTTTCTTT. Its translation: CASSTSDQGPTEAFF.

The chain carries TRBV20-1 and TRBJ1-5; TRBD1 matches 8 bases. The CDR3 length is 15 residues. V lost 6 bases and J lost 7; bases outside the gene matches: 14. CDR1 DFQATT and CDR2 SNEGSKA come from the germline V gene (reference sequence). CDR3 nucleotide sequence: TGCAGTGCCGGCACCTGGACAGGGAGGGACCAGCCCCAGCATTTT. It is translated as CSAGTWTGRDQPQHF.

The chain combines TRBV25-1 with TRBJ1-6; D perhaps matches TRBD1 (5 bases). The CDR3 is made up of 15 amino acids. CDR1 and CDR2 (germline): MGHDK, SYGVNS. V was shortened by 2 bases and J by 8 bases, with 13 bases between the two germline ends. The CDR3 DNA is TGTGCCAGCAGTGAAATCGGGGGAGGCTATTCACCCCTCCACTTT. It codes for CASSEIGGGYSPLHF.

The chain links TRBV5-5 to TRBJ1-5; D ambiguous. The CDR3 sequence is 14 residues long. Trimming stripped 3 bases from V and 2 bases from J, with 9 bases between. Per germline, CDR1 SGHKS and CDR2 YYEKEE (reference sequence). The CDR3 DNA sequence: TGTGCCAGCAGCTGGGTTGGGGGCAATCAGCCCCAGCATTTT. Translation gives CASSWVGGNQPQHF.

The chain joins TRBV20-1 to TRBJ2-7; 7 bases fit TRBD1. Germline values: CDR1 DFQATT, CDR2 SNEGSKA (reference sequence). J gave up 0 bases and V 5 bases, and 13 bases lay outside the gene matches. The CDR3 extends over 16 amino acids. The CDR3 sequence: CSAEAAPTGTSYEQYF. CDR3 DNA sequence: TGCAGTGCTGAGGCTGCGCCGACAGGGACCTCCTACGAGCAGTACTTC.

This sequence joins TRBV6-5 and TRBJ2-1; 8 positions match TRBD2. Losses at the gene ends were 0 bases for V and 4 bases for J; bases not matched to a gene: 8. CDR1 is MNHEY, CDR2 SVGAGI, per germline. The CDR3 covers 17 residues. DNA for the CDR3: TGTGCCAGCAGTTACTCGGCCGGGGGGGCCTGGTACAATGAGCAGTTCTTC. It yields the protein CASSYSAGGAWYNEQFF.

The rearrangement joins TRBV7-9 to TRBJ2-7; D not certain. This CDR3 has 11 residues. Germline CDR1 reads SEHNR; CDR2 reads FQNEAQ (reference sequence). Trimming removed 5 bases from V and 9 bases from J, with 11 bases in between. The CDR3 is CASSEDEGQYF. The CDR3 nucleotides are TGTGCCAGCAGCGAGGACGAAGGGCAGTACTTC.

The chain joins TRBV27 to TRBJ2-3, with D uncertain. CDR1 is MNHEY, CDR2 SMNVEV, per germline (reference sequence). V dropped 8 bases and J dropped 4 bases, with 16 bases sitting between them. CDR3 length: 14 amino acids. The CDR3 loop reads CASSSPVGSDTQYF. DNA of the CDR3: TGTGCCAGCTCCTCCCCCGTGGGGTCAGATACGCAGTATTTT.

V usage is TRBV29-1 and J usage is TRBJ1-1; 7 positions agree with TRBD1. V lost 6 bases, J lost 1 base, and 2 bases stayed unmatched. Per germline, CDR1 SQVTM and CDR2 ANQGSEA. The CDR3 covers 12 residues. The CDR3 DNA follows: TGCAGCGTGGGACAGCCGAACACTGAAGCTTTCTTT. Translation: CSVGQPNTEAFF.